This is a list of T cell receptor beta chains from one sample in a study of blood T cells in healthy people across ages. TCRdb fed the 5' RACE reads into MiXCR, producing one record per CDR3 protein. The table lists about 400,000 distinct CDR3 sequences, approximately 51% of them singletons. Sequencing was carried out using blood. The receptors shown here come from a man in his 60s in good health. Both conserved end residues are part of each CDR3. The D gene is left open where the match is weak. Not all rows give a size; the values are once, few, many and, for expanded clones, a class.

d_call	v_call	clone_size	j_call	cdr3_aa	cdr3_nt
-	TRBV10-3	-	TRBJ2-3	CAISEGRRRGTDTQYF	TGTGCCATCAGTGAAGGCCGCCGGAGGGGCACAGATACGCAGTATTTT
-	TRBV20-1	-	TRBJ2-5	CSASLDRKETQYF	TGCAGTGCCTCCTTGGACAGAAAAGAGACCCAGTACTTC
TRBD1	TRBV6-1	many	TRBJ2-7	CASSTIQGAEQYF	TGTGCCAGCAGTACAATACAGGGGGCCGAGCAGTACTTC
-	TRBV5-1	-	TRBJ2-1	CASSSFGGGGNNEQFF	TGCGCCAGCAGCTCCTTCGGGGGCGGGGGAAACAATGAGCAGTTCTTC
-	TRBV28	few	TRBJ2-1	CATLRASEQFF	TGTGCCACCCTTAGGGCGAGTGAGCAGTTCTTC
TRBD1	TRBV20-1	few	TRBJ2-4	CSARGHYRGKGKNIQYF	TGCAGTGCTAGAGGGCACTACAGGGGAAAGGGCAAAAACATTCAGTACTTC
TRBD2	TRBV6-6	-	TRBJ2-5	CASREGLSQETQYF	TGTGCCAGCAGAGAGGGACTATCCCAAGAGACCCAGTACTTC
-	TRBV10-2	few	TRBJ2-5	CASSEPGTSKETQYF	TGCGCCAGCAGTGAGCCCGGGACTTCTAAAGAGACCCAGTACTTC
TRBD2	TRBV20-1	-	TRBJ2-1	CSARSGLELAEQFF	TGCAGTGCTAGATCGGGACTAGAACTCGCTGAGCAGTTCTTC
TRBD2	TRBV4-3	-	TRBJ2-1	CASSQDGTSGYNEQFF	TGCGCCAGCAGCCAAGATGGGACTAGCGGCTACAATGAGCAGTTCTTC
TRBD2	TRBV5-1	few	TRBJ2-1	CASSPTSGSGNEQFF	TGCGCCAGCAGCCCAACTAGCGGTTCAGGGAATGAGCAGTTCTTC
TRBD2	TRBV6-5	-	TRBJ2-1	CASSRPAGGSDEQFF	TGTGCCAGCAGCCGCCCGGCGGGGGGGTCCGATGAGCAGTTCTTC
TRBD1	TRBV28	-	TRBJ2-1	CASSFGTGGPNEQFF	TGTGCCAGCAGCTTCGGGACAGGGGGCCCAAATGAGCAGTTCTTC
TRBD2	TRBV7-9	many	TRBJ2-7	CASRGDGTSGIYEQYF	TGTGCCAGCAGGGGTGATGGGACTAGCGGGATCTACGAGCAGTACTTC
TRBD2	TRBV4-3	-	TRBJ2-5	CASSQTSGATGKTQYF	TGCGCCAGCAGCCAAACTAGCGGGGCCACGGGAAAGACCCAGTACTTC
-	TRBV30	few	TRBJ2-5	CAWSVGTLQETQYF	TGTGCCTGGAGTGTAGGAACCCTCCAAGAGACCCAGTACTTC
-	TRBV19	-	TRBJ2-7	CASSSTGGLAGEQYF	TGTGCCAGTAGCTCTACAGGGGGCCTAGCGGGCGAGCAGTACTTC
TRBD2	TRBV7-6	-	TRBJ2-4	CASSPGLAGVGIQYF	TGTGCCAGCAGCCCCGGACTAGCGGGAGTAGGTATTCAGTACTTC
TRBD2	TRBV10-3	-	TRBJ2-7	CASGRVGEQYF	TGTGCCAGCGGGAGGGTGGGGGAGCAGTACTTC
-	TRBV7-9	-	TRBJ2-7	CASSSRLYEQYF	TGTGCCAGCAGCTCTAGACTCTACGAGCAGTACTTC
TRBD1	TRBV3-1	-	TRBJ2-1	CASSRDRPGEQFF	TGTGCCAGCAGCCGGGACAGACCAGGGGAGCAGTTCTTC
-	TRBV7-2	few	TRBJ2-2	CASSLAYSGGELFF	TGTGCCAGCAGCTTAGCCTACTCGGGCGGGGAGCTGTTTTTT
TRBD1	TRBV20-1	-	TRBJ1-2	CSARDRVGGYTF	TGCAGTGCTAGGGACAGGGTCGGTGGCTACACCTTC
TRBD2	TRBV7-8	once	TRBJ2-1	CASSLATSGRGYEQFF	TGTGCCAGCAGCTTAGCGACTAGCGGGAGAGGTTATGAGCAGTTCTTC
TRBD1	TRBV20-1	-	TRBJ2-1	CSARPPGGSNEQFF	TGCAGTGCACGGCCCCCAGGGGGTAGCAATGAGCAGTTCTTC
TRBD1	TRBV6-1	-	TRBJ2-3	CASSEADREITDTQYF	TGTGCCAGCAGTGAAGCGGACAGGGAAATTACAGATACGCAGTATTTT
-	TRBV9	-	TRBJ2-7	CASSVRDDSTYEQYF	TGTGCCAGCAGCGTTAGGGACGACTCGACCTACGAGCAGTACTTC
-	TRBV3-1	-	TRBJ1-4	CASSQQGNEKLFF	TGTGCCAGCAGCCAACAGGGAAATGAAAAACTGTTTTTT
TRBD2	TRBV15	-	TRBJ2-7	CASGTSGGEEQYF	TGTGCCAGCGGGACTAGCGGGGGAGAAGAGCAGTACTTC
-	TRBV7-2	-	TRBJ1-2	CASSFGTPKLSDGYTF	TGTGCCAGCAGCTTCGGGACTCCCAAGTTATCGGATGGCTACACCTTC
-	TRBV6-5	-	TRBJ2-7	CASSYGIGQSYEQYF	TGTGCCAGCAGTTACGGAATCGGACAGTCCTACGAGCAGTACTTC
-	TRBV18	-	TRBJ2-1	CASSPIAVRSYNEQFF	TGTGCCAGCTCACCGATAGCGGTCCGCTCCTACAATGAGCAGTTCTTC
-	TRBV2	once	TRBJ2-5	CASSEKLRMGYF	TGTGCCAGCAGTGAAAAGCTGCGGATGGGGTACTTC
-	TRBV9	-	TRBJ2-3	CASSVRVGGTDTQYF	TGTGCCAGCAGCGTCAGGGTTGGTGGAACAGATACGCAGTATTTT
-	TRBV27	-	TRBJ2-7	CASSLLGYYEQYF	TGTGCCAGCAGTTTGCTCGGTTACTACGAGCAGTACTTC
TRBD2	TRBV29-1	few	TRBJ2-3	CSVEGVAGEGTDTQYF	TGCAGCGTTGAAGGGGTAGCGGGGGAAGGCACAGATACGCAGTATTTT
-	TRBV4-2	-	TRBJ1-1	CASSQTDRKDTEAFF	TGTGCCAGCAGCCAGACAGACAGGAAAGACACTGAAGCTTTCTTT
TRBD2	TRBV7-3	few	TRBJ2-5	CASSFGGRRETQYF	TGTGCCAGCAGCTTTGGCGGGAGGCGAGAGACCCAGTACTTC
TRBD1	TRBV28	many	TRBJ2-7	CASRAWDSYEQYF	TGTGCCAGCAGAGCTTGGGACAGCTACGAGCAGTACTTC
-	TRBV29-1	-	TRBJ1-1	CSSHQGLNTEAFF	TGCAGCTCCCACCAGGGGTTGAACACTGAAGCTTTCTTT
-	TRBV6-2/TRBV6-3	-	TRBJ1-2	CASSFKSLYGYTF	TGTGCCAGCAGCTTCAAAAGTCTCTATGGCTACACCTTC
-	TRBV7-3	-	TRBJ2-5	CASSADSAREQYF	TGTGCCAGCAGCGCGGACAGTGCCCGGGAGCAGTACTTC
-	TRBV11-2	many	TRBJ1-2	CASSLEPVPYGYTF	TGTGCCAGCAGCTTAGAGCCAGTACCTTATGGCTACACCTTC
-	TRBV28	few	TRBJ2-5	CASRGAGTRETQYF	TGTGCCAGCAGGGGGGCAGGGACCCGAGAGACCCAGTACTTC
-	TRBV20-1	once	TRBJ1-1	CSARRAGTEAFF	TGCAGTGCTAGGAGGGCAGGGACTGAAGCTTTCTTT
-	TRBV11-2	-	TRBJ1-4	CASSPLGGVREKLFF	TGTGCCAGCAGCCCCCTGGGGGGGGTGCGTGAAAAACTGTTTTTT
TRBD2	TRBV28	-	TRBJ2-3	CASTHLGLAGGSGTDTQYF	TGTGCCAGCACCCATCTGGGACTAGCGGGGGGATCGGGCACAGATACGCAGTATTTT
-	TRBV28	-	TRBJ1-2	CASTRGAYGYTF	TGTGCCAGCACCCGGGGGGCCTATGGCTACACCTTC
TRBD2	TRBV28	-	TRBJ2-1	CASSSPLAGGRNEQFF	TGTGCCAGCAGTTCCCCCCTAGCGGGAGGACGGAATGAGCAGTTCTTC
-	TRBV9	few	TRBJ2-2	CASSRDTGELFF	TGTGCCAGCAGCAGGGACACCGGGGAGCTGTTTTTT
TRBD1	TRBV28	-	TRBJ2-5	CASSRTGTGAWEQYF	TGTGCCAGCAGCCGCACCGGGACAGGGGCCTGGGAGCAGTACTTC
-	TRBV20-1	few	TRBJ2-4	CSARSEFKDIQYF	TGCAGTGCTAGATCTGAGTTTAAGGACATTCAGTACTTC
TRBD2	TRBV28	-	TRBJ2-5	CASSLQRGAGGTQYF	TGTGCCAGCAGTTTACAGCGGGGGGCCGGCGGGACCCAGTACTTC
-	TRBV5-1	-	TRBJ2-3	CASNWQGSTDTQYF	TGCGCCAGCAACTGGCAGGGGAGCACAGATACGCAGTATTTT
TRBD1	TRBV30	-	TRBJ2-3	CAWSGQVISTDTQYF	TGTGCCTGGAGCGGACAGGTGATTAGCACAGATACGCAGTATTTT